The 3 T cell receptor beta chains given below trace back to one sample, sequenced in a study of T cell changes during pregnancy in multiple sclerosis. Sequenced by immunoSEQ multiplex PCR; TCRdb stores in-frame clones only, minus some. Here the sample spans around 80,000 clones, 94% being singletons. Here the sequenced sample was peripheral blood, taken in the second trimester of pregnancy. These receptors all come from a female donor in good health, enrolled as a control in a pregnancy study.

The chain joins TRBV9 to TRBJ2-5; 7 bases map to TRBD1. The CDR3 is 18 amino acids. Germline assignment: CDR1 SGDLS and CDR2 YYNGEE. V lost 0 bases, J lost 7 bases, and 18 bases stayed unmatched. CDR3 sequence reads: CASSVASRATGRRGTQYF. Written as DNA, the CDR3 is TGTGCCAGCAGCGTAGCCTCGCGGGCGACAGGGCGCCGAGGGACCCAGTACTTC.

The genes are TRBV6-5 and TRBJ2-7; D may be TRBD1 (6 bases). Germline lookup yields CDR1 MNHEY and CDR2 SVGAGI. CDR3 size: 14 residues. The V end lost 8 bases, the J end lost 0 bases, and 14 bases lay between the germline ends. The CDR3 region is CASRLGGSSYEQYF. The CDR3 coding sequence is TGTGCCAGCCGACTTGGGGGCAGCTCCTACGAGCAGTACTTC.

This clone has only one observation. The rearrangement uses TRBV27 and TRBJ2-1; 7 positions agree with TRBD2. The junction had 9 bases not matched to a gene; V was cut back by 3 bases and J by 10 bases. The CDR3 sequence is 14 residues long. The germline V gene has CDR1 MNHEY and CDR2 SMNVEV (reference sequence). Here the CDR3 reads CASSFGRGGSEQFF. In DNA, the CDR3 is TGTGCCAGCAGTTTCGGAAGGGGCGGGAGCGAGCAGTTCTTC.